One and the same sample provided the 12 T cell receptor beta chains below, sequenced in a study of shared clonotypes between healthy human individuals. Using immunoSEQ multiplex PCR, the repertoire was profiled, and TCRdb retains in-frame clones only, with some absent. Among about 2.4 million clones listed, more than 90% were seen once. Specimen: naive CD4+ T cells sorted from blood. As for subset: CD45RA+ positively selected. These receptors all come from a man aged 18 to 35 in good health.

The chain employs TRBV28 and TRBJ2-1; 8 nucleotides agree with TRBD2. With V trimmed by 5 bases and J by 9 bases, 9 bases remained unmatched. Germline lookup yields CDR1 MDHEN and CDR2 SYDVKM. The CDR3 length is 14 residues. CDR3 in DNA: TGTGCCAGCAGTCTCCCCGGGGGGGCGCGTGAGCAGTTCTTC. Protein sequence: CASSLPGGAREQFF.

Worth noting for this clone: Other DNA sequences from this sample encode an identical CDR3 as well. This sequence joins TRBV11-2 and TRBJ2-7; 10 bases agree with TRBD2. V shed 1 base and J 5 bases; nucleotides not matched to a gene: 2. This CDR3 has 14 residues. Germline values: CDR1 SGHAT, CDR2 FQNNGV. The CDR3 coding sequence is TGTGCCAGCAGCTTAGGTCTAGCGGGAGACGAGCAGTACTTC. Encoded protein: CASSLGLAGDEQYF.

This clone was seen a few times. The chain has TRBV19 and TRBJ1-1; TRBD1 agrees at 7 bases. CDR3 length: 13 amino acids. Germline lookup yields CDR1 LNHDA and CDR2 SQIVND (reference sequence). The junction had 3 bases not matched to a gene; V was cut back by 6 bases and J by 2 bases. CDR3 amino acids: CASRSGGNTEAFF. CDR3 DNA sequence: TGTGCCAGTAGATCAGGGGGTAACACTGAAGCTTTCTTT.

The V gene is TRBV5-8, the J gene TRBJ2-3, with 7 bases identical to TRBD1. CDR3 size: 15 residues. Unmatched junction bases numbered 7, after V lost 3 bases and J lost 3 bases. CDR1 and CDR2 (germline): SGHTS, YDEGEE. CDR3: CASSSTGEGTDTQYF. CDR3 sequence (DNA): TGTGCCAGCAGCTCAACAGGGGAAGGGACAGATACGCAGTATTTT.

The chain combines TRBV7-6 with TRBJ2-3, with TRBD2 identical over 7 bases. Germline CDR1 SGHVS, CDR2 FNYEAQ. The V gene end was trimmed by 4 bases and the J gene end by 4 bases; junction bases not matched to a gene: 5. The CDR3 consists of 14 residues. DNA for the CDR3: TGTGCCAGCAGCTCCCGACTAGCCCCAGATACGCAGTATTTT. Translation: CASSSRLAPDTQYF.

The genes are TRBV2 and TRBJ1-6; TRBD1 matches 8 bases. Trimming at V came to 6 bases and at J to 10 bases, leaving 8 bases not matched to a gene. From germline, CDR1 is SNHLY and CDR2 FYNNEI. This CDR3 contains 14 residues. The CDR3 sequence is CASRGQGAGSPLHF. The DNA of the CDR3 is TGTGCCAGCAGGGGGCAGGGGGCTGGGTCACCCCTCCACTTT.

V gene TRBV6-1 combines with J gene TRBJ2-2; D ambiguous. Trimming left V 6 bases short and J 6 bases short, with 5 bases between. The CDR3 runs 11 residues. Germline-derived CDR1 and CDR2 are MNHNS and SASEGT. The CDR3 loop reads CASRAAGELFF. The CDR3 DNA follows: TGTGCCAGCAGGGCGGCCGGGGAGCTGTTTTTT.

The chain joins TRBV7-9 to TRBJ1-5; unclear D gene. Trimming pared 3 bases from V and 2 bases from J, leaving 14 bases between. This CDR3 has 16 amino acids. Germline assignment: CDR1 SEHNR and CDR2 FQNEAQ (reference sequence). The CDR3 DNA follows: TGTGCCAGCAGCTTCGGAGCTTCCGCAGGCAATCAGCCCCAGCATTTT. Its translation: CASSFGASAGNQPQHF. The full variable domain, completed using reference TRBV7-9 and TRBJ1-5, is DTGVSQNPRHKITKRGQNVTFRCDPISEHNRLYWYRQTLGQGPEFLTYFQNEAQLEKSRLLSDRFSAERPKGSFSTLEIQRTEQGDSAMYLCASSFGASAGNQPQHFGDGTRLSIL.

The V and J genes are TRBV15 and TRBJ1-1; a possible D gene is TRBD1 (6 bases). V gave up 6 bases and J gave up 1 base, with 12 bases separating them. Germline loops: CDR1 LNHNV, CDR2 YYDKDF (reference sequence). The CDR3 contains 14 residues. The chain's CDR3 is CATSWTAGNTEAFF. The CDR3 DNA follows: TGTGCCACCAGTTGGACAGCAGGGAACACTGAAGCTTTCTTT.

The V and J genes are TRBV5-1 and TRBJ2-3; TRBD2 aligns across 16 bases. CDR3 length: 17 residues. Germline V gene data show CDR1 as SGHRS and CDR2 as YFSETQ. The trim removed 7 bases at V and 1 base at J, leaving 6 bases unmatched. The CDR3 region is CASSGLAGGPGTDTQYF. Written as DNA, the CDR3 is TGCGCCAGCTCGGGACTAGCGGGAGGGCCGGGCACAGATACGCAGTATTTT.

The chain uses TRBV25-1 and TRBJ2-1; 11 nucleotides align to TRBD2. The CDR3 totals 17 residues. The trim removed 8 bases at V and 4 bases at J, leaving 13 bases unmatched. From germline, CDR1 is MGHDK and CDR2 SYGVNS. DNA of the CDR3: TGTGCCAGCGAAGGACTAGCGGGCCCCCTAGGGTACAATGAGCAGTTCTTC. It is translated as CASEGLAGPLGYNEQFF. Full variable domain (outside the CDR3, taken from reference TRBV25-1 and TRBJ2-1): EADIYQTPRYLVIGTGKKITLECSQTMGHDKMYWYQQDPGMELHLIHYSYGVNSTEKGDLSSESTVSRIRTEHFPLTLESARPSHTSQYLCASEGLAGPLGYNEQFFGPGTRLTVL.

This sequence joins TRBV10-3 and TRBJ2-7, with 7 bases fitting TRBD1. CDR1 and CDR2 from the germline V gene are ENHRY and SYGVKD. CDR3 length: 15 amino acids. V lost 5 bases and J lost 2; bases outside the gene matches: 9. The DNA for the CDR3 is TGTGCCATCAGTCCCGGGACAGCTACAGCCTACGAGCAGTACTTC. The encoded protein is CAISPGTATAYEQYF.